This TCR beta chain was recovered during a study of T cell repertoires in cytomegalovirus infection. Germline loops: CDR1 MNHNY, CDR2 SVGAGI (reference sequence). CDR3 length: 13 residues. The ends were cut back, 7 bases at V and 2 bases at J, with 11 bases in the middle. TCRdb fed the reads into MiXCR, producing one record per CDR3 protein. Among about 160,000 distinct CDR3 sequences listed, about 15% were seen once. This clonotype was sampled from a human donor in good health (CMV status not recorded). Some clones in this sample may be carry-over from other donors' samples. Input material: CD8+ T cells from PBMCs. The chain couples TRBV6-6 to TRBJ1-1; D is undetermined. The CDR3 region has the DNA TGTGCCAGCATCCAGGTTATCAACACTGAAGCTTTCTTT. It yields the protein CASIQVINTEAFF.